One sample yielded the 17 T cell receptor beta chains listed below, sequenced in a study of technical replicates of blood from a few donors. Profiled with immunoSEQ multiplex PCR; TCRdb holds only in-frame clones, not every one. The table lists tens of thousands of clones, around 96% of them singletons. The sample consisted of T cells isolated from PBMCs. The receptors were gathered from a human donor in good health.

The chain recombines TRBV6-5 with TRBJ1-2, with D tentatively TRBD1 (5 bases). The CDR3 runs 12 residues. V was cut by 6 bases and J by 2 bases, with 7 bases left in between. CDR1 and CDR2 from the germline V gene are MNHEY and SVGAGI. The CDR3 here is CASRDTNYGYTF. The CDR3 DNA follows: TGTGCCAGCAGGGACACCAACTATGGCTACACCTTC.

V and J are TRBV7-2 and TRBJ1-2, with TRBD1 matching 9 bases. The trim removed 5 bases at V and 4 bases at J, leaving 14 bases unmatched. Germline V gives CDR1 SGHTA, CDR2 FQGNSA. The CDR3 length is 17 residues. CDR3 nucleotides: TGTGCCAGCAGCCGCGGACAGGGGCTGCTTAATAGCTATGGCTACACCTTC. Amino acids: CASSRGQGLLNSYGYTF. The variable domain in full, completed from reference TRBV7-2 and TRBJ1-2, reads GAGVSQSPSNKVTEKGKDVELRCDPISGHTALYWYRQSLGQGLEFLIYFQGNSAPDKSGLPSDRFSAERTGGSVSTLTIQRTQQEDSAVYLCASSRGQGLLNSYGYTFGSGTRLTVV.

J is TRBJ2-3 and V is TRBV4-3; 8 bases align to TRBD2. CDR1 and CDR2 (germline): LGHNA, YSLEER. CDR3 length equals 16 residues. With 3 bases clipped from V and 0 bases from J, the junction kept 5 bases outside the gene matches. The CDR3 DNA reads TGCGCCAGCAGCCAGATGGCTAGCGGGAGCACAGATACGCAGTATTTT. Amino acid sequence: CASSQMASGSTDTQYF.

The rearrangement joins TRBV11-1 to TRBJ2-3; a weak D match, TRBD2 (5 bases). CDR1 is SGHAT, CDR2 FQDESV, per germline (reference sequence). The CDR3 covers 13 residues. V lost 3 bases and J lost 2, with 6 bases in between. The CDR3 reads CASSFGDTDTQYF. The CDR3 DNA sequence: TGTGCCAGCAGCTTCGGGGACACAGATACGCAGTATTTT.

V usage is TRBV4-2 and J usage is TRBJ2-3; tentative D call: TRBD2 (6 bases). The germline V gene encodes CDR1 LGHNA and CDR2 YNFKEQ. The CDR3 spans 17 residues. Trimming took off 0 bases at V and 2 bases at J, with 15 bases between the two ends. The CDR3 DNA reads as TGTGCCAGCAGCCAAGATATTGGGGGAGGAACCACAGATACGCAGTATTTT. Its protein is CASSQDIGGGTTDTQYF.

The chain couples TRBV6-4 to TRBJ1-1, with a tentative D call TRBD1 (5 bases). The germline V gene encodes CDR1 MRHNA and CDR2 SNTAGT. The CDR3 loop spans 13 amino acids. V was cut by 6 bases and J by 0 bases, with 8 bases left in between. The DNA of the CDR3 is TGTGCCAGCAGCTTGACAGTGAACACTGAAGCTTTCTTT. Residues: CASSLTVNTEAFF.

V usage is TRBV7-9 and J usage is TRBJ1-5; 7 nucleotides agree with TRBD1. The length of the CDR3 is 15 residues. Unmatched junction bases numbered 0, after V lost 1 base and J lost 0 bases. Germline loops: CDR1 SEHNR, CDR2 FQNEAQ (reference sequence). The CDR3 loop reads CASSLEGASNQPQHF. In DNA form, the CDR3 reads TGTGCCAGCAGCTTAGAGGGGGCTAGCAATCAGCCCCAGCATTTT.

The chain has TRBV4-2 and TRBJ1-6; TRBD1 is a possible D gene (6 bases). V was cut by 4 bases and J by 7 bases, with 11 bases left in between. The CDR3 contains 14 residues. Germline V gene lookup returns CDR1 LGHNA and CDR2 YNFKEQ. CDR3 loop: CASSPGQTNSPLHF. The DNA for the CDR3 is TGTGCCAGCAGCCCAGGACAGACAAATTCACCCCTCCACTTT.

This rearrangement joins TRBV9 to TRBJ2-7; 8 bases fit TRBD2. The germline gives CDR1 SGDLS, CDR2 YYNGEE. V was clipped by 0 bases and J by 4 bases; unmatched bases: 6. CDR3 size: 15 residues. For the CDR3, the DNA is TGTGCCAGCAGCGTAGAGAGCGGGGGATCTTACGAGCAGTACTTC. Translated, it gives CASSVESGGSYEQYF.

This chain links TRBV9 with TRBJ2-7; 12 bases agree with TRBD2. The CDR3 has 15 amino acids. CDR1 and CDR2 from the germline V gene are SGDLS and YYNGEE. Losses at the gene ends were 0 bases for V and 4 bases for J; bases not matched to a gene: 2. The CDR3 loop is CASSVGLAGEYEQYF. The CDR3 DNA follows: TGTGCCAGCAGCGTAGGACTAGCGGGAGAGTACGAGCAGTACTTC.

The V gene is TRBV18, the J gene TRBJ2-7; a possible D gene is TRBD1 (5 bases). With 5 bases removed from V and 3 bases from J, the gap between germline ends came to 17 bases. Germline values: CDR1 KGHSH, CDR2 LQKENI. This CDR3 has 15 amino acids. The CDR3 bases are TGTGCCAGCTCAGAAATACAGGCCCTAGGCTACGAGCAGTACTTC. Translation: CASSEIQALGYEQYF.

The chain joins TRBV25-1 to TRBJ2-1, with D maybe TRBD1 (7 bases). Trimming removed 2 bases from V and 4 bases from J, with 18 bases in between. This CDR3 spans 17 amino acids. Germline V gene data show CDR1 as MGHDK and CDR2 as SYGVNS. For the CDR3, the DNA is TGTGCCAGCAGTGAACCCGTAGGAGGGGGCGCGTACAATGAGCAGTTCTTC. Its protein product is CASSEPVGGGAYNEQFF.

The V and J genes are TRBV6-5 and TRBJ1-4; D not certain. The V end was cut by 5 bases, the J end by 7 bases, with 5 bases between. The CDR3 contains 11 residues. Germline lookup yields CDR1 MNHEY and CDR2 SVGAGI. The CDR3 spells CASSNSEKLFF. The CDR3 region has the DNA TGTGCCAGCAGTAACAGTGAAAAACTGTTTTTT.

This chain connects TRBV29-1 to TRBJ2-7; 9 bases are a match to TRBD2. Trimming took 3 bases from V and 3 from J; bases not matched to a gene: 6. Germline CDR1 is SQVTM and CDR2 is ANQGSEA. The CDR3 extends over 14 amino acids. The CDR3 DNA reads as TGCAGCGTTGATGTAGCGGGAGTAAACTACGAGCAGTACTTC. Translating it yields CSVDVAGVNYEQYF.

The rearrangement uses TRBV6-5 and TRBJ1-3; D remains unclear. The CDR3 is 15 amino acids. The germline V and J ends were trimmed by 6 bases and 3 bases, with 15 bases remaining between them. Germline assignment: CDR1 MNHEY and CDR2 SVGAGI. DNA for the CDR3: TGTGCCAGCAGATCCCTCGGGAGGGATGGAAACACCATATATTTT. This gives the protein CASRSLGRDGNTIYF.

The CDR3 region has the DNA TGTGCCAGCAGCTTAGCTGGGGGACAGCACAATGAGCAGTTCTTC. It encodes CASSLAGGQHNEQFF. The chain couples TRBV7-2 to TRBJ2-1; the match to TRBD1 covers 7 bases. This CDR3 is built from 15 residues. The germline CDR1 and CDR2 sequences are SGHTA and FQGNSA. The ends lost 0 bases at V and 5 bases at J; junction bases unmatched: 4.

The J gene is TRBJ2-7, the V gene TRBV10-1, with 8 bases that match TRBD2. CDR1 is WNHNN, CDR2 SYGVQD, per germline (reference sequence). The CDR3 length is 14 residues. V dropped 3 bases and J dropped 6; count of bases not matched to a gene: 7. CDR3 DNA sequence: TGCGCCAGCAGTGAAGGTAGCGGGGAAATCGAGCAGTACTTC. Translation: CASSEGSGEIEQYF.